Sequencing of this TCR beta chain was carried out in a study of response to subunit inactivated influenza vaccine. TCRdb passed the RT-PCR reads through MiXCR, listing each CDR3 protein once. The sample holds about 780,000 distinct CDR3 sequences, about 18% seen once. V lost 0 bases and J lost 8, with 7 bases in between. Germline CDR1 and CDR2: KGHDR and SFDVKD. The CDR3 runs to 13 residues. Study-wide results and limits: The authors suggested that every seasonal influenza vaccination recruits few new T cells.

With regard to this clonotype: Its antigen is undetermined.

The sample was PBMCs from blood, taken 4 to 6 days after vaccination. The chain combines TRBV24-1 with TRBJ2-1; D gene uncertain. The source of this sequence is a man aged 50 to 59 who received an inactivated influenza vaccine. The DNA of the CDR3 is TGTGCCACCAGTGATTTGTCTCGGGATGAGCAGTTCTTC. Its protein is CATSDLSRDEQFF.